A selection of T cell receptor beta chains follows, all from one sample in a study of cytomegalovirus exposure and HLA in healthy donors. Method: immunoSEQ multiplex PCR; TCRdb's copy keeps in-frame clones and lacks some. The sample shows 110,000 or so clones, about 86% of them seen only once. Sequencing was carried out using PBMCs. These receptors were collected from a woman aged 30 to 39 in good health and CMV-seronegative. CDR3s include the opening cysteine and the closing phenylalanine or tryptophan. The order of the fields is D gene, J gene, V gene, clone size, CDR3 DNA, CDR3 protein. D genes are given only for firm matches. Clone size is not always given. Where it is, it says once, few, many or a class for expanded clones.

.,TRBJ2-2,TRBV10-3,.,TGTGCCATCAGTGGAGGCCTGGGGACACCCGGGGAGCTGTTTTTT,CAISGGLGTPGELFF
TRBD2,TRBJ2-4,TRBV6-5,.,TGTGCCAGCAAAAGCGGGAGGGCGCAAAACATTCAGTACTTC,CASKSGRAQNIQYF
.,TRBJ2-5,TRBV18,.,TGTGCCAGCTCACCTCGGGGGGAGACCCAGTACTTC,CASSPRGETQYF
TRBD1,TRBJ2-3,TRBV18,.,TGTGCCAGCTCACCCAGGGGGCAGGGAGATACGCAGTATTTT,CASSPRGQGDTQYF
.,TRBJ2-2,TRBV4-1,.,TGCGCCAGCACCCTCGGCACCGGGGAGCTGTTTTTT,CASTLGTGELFF
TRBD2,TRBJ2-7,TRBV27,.,TGTGCCAGCAGCCGACAAAAGGTAGCGGGAGACTGCGAGCAGTACTTC,CASSRQKVAGDCEQYF
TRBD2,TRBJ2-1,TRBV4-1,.,TGCGCCAGCAGCCGATTAGGAGCGGGAGAGAGCAATGAGCAGTTCTTC,CASSRLGAGESNEQFF
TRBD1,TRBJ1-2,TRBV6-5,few,TGTGCCAGCAGTCTCCGCCGGACAGGGAACTATGGCTACACCTTC,CASSLRRTGNYGYTF
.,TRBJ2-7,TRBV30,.,TGTGCCTGGGCCGGGAGCTCCTACGAGCAGTACTTC,CAWAGSSYEQYF
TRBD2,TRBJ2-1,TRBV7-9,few,TGTGCCAGCAGCTTAGATAGCGGGACTAGCGGTTACAATGAGCAGTTCTTC,CASSLDSGTSGYNEQFF
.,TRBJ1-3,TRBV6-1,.,TGTGCCAGCAGTGAAGCCCGCGGCTCTGGAAACACCATATATTTT,CASSEARGSGNTIYF
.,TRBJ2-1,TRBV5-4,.,TGTGCCAGCAGCTACGGGGAGCCCCCCGAGCAGTTCTTC,CASSYGEPPEQFF
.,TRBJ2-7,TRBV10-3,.,TGTGCCATCAGTGGGAGTAGAGACTACGAGCAGTACTTC,CAISGSRDYEQYF
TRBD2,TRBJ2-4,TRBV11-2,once,TGTGCCAGCAGCTTAGCTAGCGGTTCGGCCAAAAACATTCAGTACTTC,CASSLASGSAKNIQYF
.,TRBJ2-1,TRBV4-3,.,TGCGCCAGCAGCCAAGATCCCCCCGGGATCTGGTACAATGAGCAGTTCTTC,CASSQDPPGIWYNEQFF
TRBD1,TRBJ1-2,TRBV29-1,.,TGCAGCGTTTCAGGGGGCGGGCGCGGCTACACCTTC,CSVSGGGRGYTF
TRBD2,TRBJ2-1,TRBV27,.,TGTGCCAGCCCCCCGTTCGAGCGGGAGGGGGGTAATAATATTCGGAATGAGCAGTTCTTC,CASPPFEREGGNNIRNEQFF
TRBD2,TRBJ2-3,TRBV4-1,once,TGCGCCAGCAGCCGTCGGACTAGCGGGGCGAAGACAGATACGCAGTATTTT,CASSRRTSGAKTDTQYF
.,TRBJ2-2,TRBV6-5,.,TGTGCCAGCAAAACAACAGGGTTGGGCACCGGGGAGCTGTTTTTT,CASKTTGLGTGELFF
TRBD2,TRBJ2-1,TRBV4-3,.,TGCGCCAGCAGCCAGGAGCGGGGCGTCTCCTACAATGAGCAGTTCTTC,CASSQERGVSYNEQFF
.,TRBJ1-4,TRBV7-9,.,TGTGCCAGCAGCTTTAGCGCGGGTAATGAAAAACTGTTTTTT,CASSFSAGNEKLFF
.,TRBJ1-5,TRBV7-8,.,TGTGCCAGCAGCTTAATACGGGTAAGGGGCACCCAGCCCCAGCATTTT,CASSLIRVRGTQPQHF
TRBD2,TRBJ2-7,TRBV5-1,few,TGCGCCAGCAGCTTGGAAGGTAGCGGGTACGCCTCCTCCTACGAGCAGTACTTC,CASSLEGSGYASSYEQYF
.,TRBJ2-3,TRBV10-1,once,TGCGCCAGCAGTGAGACGGAGAGCACAGATACGCAGTATTTT,CASSETESTDTQYF
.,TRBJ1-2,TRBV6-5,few,TGTGCCAGCAGTTACTTAGCCGACTATGGCTACACCTTC,CASSYLADYGYTF
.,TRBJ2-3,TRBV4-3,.,TGCGCCAGCAGGGGAGTTACAGATACGCAGTATTTT,CASRGVTDTQYF
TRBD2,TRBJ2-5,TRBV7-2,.,TGTGCCAGCAGCTTAGGGGGGGGAGTGGGGACCCAGTACTTC,CASSLGGGVGTQYF
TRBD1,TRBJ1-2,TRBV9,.,TGTGCCAGCAGCGTAGAGCCAGGGGGCTTCTATGGCTACACCTTC,CASSVEPGGFYGYTF
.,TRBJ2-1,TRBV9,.,TGTGCCAGCAGCCCCCTCGAGGTTACTAGCCTTCGCTATGAGCAGTTCTTC,CASSPLEVTSLRYEQFF
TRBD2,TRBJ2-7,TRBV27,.,TGTGCCAGCATAAACAGAGGACTAGCGGGAGTGTACGAGCAGTACTTC,CASINRGLAGVYEQYF
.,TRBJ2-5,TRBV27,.,TGTGCCAGCGGGCGCTCCTGGGGGGAAGAGACCCAGTACTTC,CASGRSWGEETQYF
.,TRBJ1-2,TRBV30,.,TGTGCCTGGAGTGTGAAAGGGCAGGGAAGGCCTGGCTACACCTTC,CAWSVKGQGRPGYTF
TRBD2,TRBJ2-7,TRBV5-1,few,TGCGCCAGCAGCTTGGCCAGTGGACTAGTCGGCGAGCAGTACTTC,CASSLASGLVGEQYF
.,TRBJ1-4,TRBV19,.,TGTGCCAGTAGTCCTCTAGTCAGCTCTAATGAAAAACTGTTTTTT,CASSPLVSSNEKLFF
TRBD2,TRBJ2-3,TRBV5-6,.,TGTGCCAGCAGCCTTTACGGGACTAGCGGATCGGAAGATACGCAGTATTTT,CASSLYGTSGSEDTQYF
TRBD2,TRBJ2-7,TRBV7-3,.,TGTGCCAGCAGCTTAGGGGCTAGCGGGAGGACTTCTCCCTACGAGCAGTACTTC,CASSLGASGRTSPYEQYF
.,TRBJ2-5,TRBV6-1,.,TGTGCCAGCAGTGTCCCCGGACTCCAAGAGACCCAGTACTTC,CASSVPGLQETQYF
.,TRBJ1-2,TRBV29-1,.,TGCAGCGTTAAGCGCGATGGCTACACCTTC,CSVKRDGYTF
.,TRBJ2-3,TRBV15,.,TGTGCCACCAGCAGAGGACGGGGTCCGGATACGCAGTATTTT,CATSRGRGPDTQYF
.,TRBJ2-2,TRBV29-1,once,TGCAGCGTTGAAGGACGACAGCTCGGGGAGCTGTTTTTT,CSVEGRQLGELFF
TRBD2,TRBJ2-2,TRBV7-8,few,TGTGCCAGCAGCCCCCGGACTAGCGGGATTCCCAGCTACACCGGGGAGCTGTTTTTT,CASSPRTSGIPSYTGELFF
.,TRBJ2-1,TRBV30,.,TGTGCCTGGAGTGTACGGGGACAGTTCTTC,CAWSVRGQFF
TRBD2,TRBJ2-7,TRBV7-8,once,TGTGCCAGCGCGGGGAGGGACGAGCAGTACTTC,CASAGRDEQYF
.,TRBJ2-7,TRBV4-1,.,TGCGCCAGCAGCCTCCTCTACCCGGGACAACCCTACGAGCAGTACTTC,CASSLLYPGQPYEQYF
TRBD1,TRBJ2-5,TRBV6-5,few,TGTGCCAGCAGTCGCACAGGGGGGGAGACCCAGTACTTC,CASSRTGGETQYF
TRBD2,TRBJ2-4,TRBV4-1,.,TGTGCCAGCAGCCAAGTAGGGAGGGACATTCAGTACTTC,CASSQVGRDIQYF
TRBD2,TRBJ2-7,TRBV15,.,TGTGCCACCAGCAGAGATTGGAGTAGCGGGAGCTCCTACGAGCAGTACTTC,CATSRDWSSGSSYEQYF
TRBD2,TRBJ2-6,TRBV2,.,TGTGCCAGCAGCCAGGGAGGGTCTCTCGAGGCCAACGTCCTGACTTTC,CASSQGGSLEANVLTF
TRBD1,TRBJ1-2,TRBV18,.,TGTGCCAGCTCACATACCGGGACAGGGGGGCTTGGCTATGGCTACACCTTC,CASSHTGTGGLGYGYTF
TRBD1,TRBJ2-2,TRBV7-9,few,TGTGCCAGCAGCCGGACAGGGGCCATGAACACCGGGGAGCTGTTTTTT,CASSRTGAMNTGELFF
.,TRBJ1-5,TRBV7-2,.,TGTGCCAGCAGCTTTAGCCAGAAAAATCAGCCCCAGCATTTT,CASSFSQKNQPQHF
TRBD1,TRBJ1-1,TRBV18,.,TGTGCCAGCTCACCCTCAACAGGGGGCACTGAAGCTTTCTTT,CASSPSTGGTEAFF
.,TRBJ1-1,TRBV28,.,TGTGCCAGCACCCTAGGGGGGGGCGATGAAGCTTTCTTT,CASTLGGGDEAFF
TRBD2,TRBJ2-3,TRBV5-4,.,TGTGCCAGCAGCTCCGAGGGAGGGGGCACAGATACGCAGTATTTT,CASSSEGGGTDTQYF
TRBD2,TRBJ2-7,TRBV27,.,TGTGCCAGCAGTCTCGGGACTAGCGGTATCCACGAGCAGCGCTTC,CASSLGTSGIHEQRF
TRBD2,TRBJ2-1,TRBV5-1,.,TGCGCCAGCAGCCTGGAGACTAGCGGGAGATTCAATGAGCAGTTCTTC,CASSLETSGRFNEQFF
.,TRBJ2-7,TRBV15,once,TGTGCCACCAGCAACGGGGGTCTTTACGAGCAGTACTTC,CATSNGGLYEQYF
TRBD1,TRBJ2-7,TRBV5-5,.,TGTGCCAGCAGCTTGGCCGCAGGGGGAATCAGATATAGAGGCGAGCAGTACTTC,CASSLAAGGIRYRGEQYF
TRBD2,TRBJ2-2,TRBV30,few,TGTGCCTGGAGGGCTAGCGGGAGGGTGGACACCGGGGAGCTGTTTTTT,CAWRASGRVDTGELFF
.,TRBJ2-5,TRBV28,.,TGTGCCAGCAGATTTAGCGGTGAAGAGACCCAGTACTTC,CASRFSGEETQYF